The clone carrying this T cell receptor beta chain has a single count. Libraries were prepared by immunoSEQ multiplex PCR; TCRdb keeps only in-frame clonotypes and omits some of them. The sample consists of 35,000 or so clones, approximately 90% of them appearing once. This specimen belongs to a study of T cell changes during pregnancy in multiple sclerosis. The CDR3 is made up of 15 amino acids. CDR1 and CDR2 from the germline V gene are SGHVS and FNYEAQ. The V and J ends lost 4 bases and 3 bases, in that order; junction bases with no gene match: 8. V gene TRBV7-6 combines with J gene TRBJ2-7; TRBD2 matches at 8 bases. The source of this sequence is a female donor in good health, enrolled as a control in a pregnancy study. The specimen was peripheral blood, collected in the second trimester of pregnancy. The CDR3 sequence: CASSSYGRGFYEQYF. The CDR3 nucleotides read TGTGCCAGCAGCTCGTACGGGAGGGGGTTCTACGAGCAGTACTTC.